This TCR beta chain was captured in a study of shared clonotypes between healthy human individuals. Sequencing was performed with immunoSEQ multiplex PCR; in TCRdb, only in-frame clones are kept and a portion is missing. The sample lists over 2 million clones; about 95% were seen once. This clone was seen once. It was CD45RO-negative cells, positively selected for CCR7, that made up naive CD8 cells, with terminally differentiated effector memory CD45RA+ cells excluded. Germline CDR1 and CDR2: MNHEY and SMNVEV (reference sequence). V gave up 5 bases and J gave up 2 bases, with 16 bases separating them. CDR3 size: 15 residues.

The genes are TRBV27 and TRBJ2-7; unclear D gene. The sample was naive CD8+ T cells sorted from blood. The origin of this receptor is a man aged 18 to 29 in good health. The CDR3: CASSPYPLPAYEQYF. The CDR3 region has the DNA TGTGCCAGCAGTCCCTATCCCCTTCCGGCCTACGAGCAGTACTTC.